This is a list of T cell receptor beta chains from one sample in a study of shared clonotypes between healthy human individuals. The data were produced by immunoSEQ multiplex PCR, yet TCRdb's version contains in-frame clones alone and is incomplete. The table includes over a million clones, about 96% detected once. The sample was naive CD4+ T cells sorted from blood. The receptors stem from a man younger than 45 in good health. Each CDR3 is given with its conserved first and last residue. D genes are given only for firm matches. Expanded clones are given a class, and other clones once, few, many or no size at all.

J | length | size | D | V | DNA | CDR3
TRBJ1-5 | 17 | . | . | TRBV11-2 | TGTGCCAGCAGCTTAGATTCAGGGATGGGAAGCAATCAGCCCCAGCATTTT | CASSLDSGMGSNQPQHF
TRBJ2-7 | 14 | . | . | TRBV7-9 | TGTGCCAGCAGCTTTCAGCCGAGCTCCTACGAGCAGTACTTC | CASSFQPSSYEQYF
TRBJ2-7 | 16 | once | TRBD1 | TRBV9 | TGTGCCAGCAGCGTAGCCGGACAGGGGTTAATCTACGAGCAGTACTTC | CASSVAGQGLIYEQYF
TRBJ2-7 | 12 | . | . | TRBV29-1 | TGCAGCGTTGGACATTCGGTTATGGAGCAGTACTTC | CSVGHSVMEQYF
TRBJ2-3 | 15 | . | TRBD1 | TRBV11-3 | TGTGCCAGCAGCCCGGGACAGCCAGACACAGATACGCAGTATTTT | CASSPGQPDTDTQYF
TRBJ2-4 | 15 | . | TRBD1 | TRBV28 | TGTGCCAGCAGTAATGGACAGGGGTCCAAAAACATTCAGTACTTC | CASSNGQGSKNIQYF
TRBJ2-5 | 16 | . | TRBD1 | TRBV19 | TGTGCCAGTAGCGGACCGGGACAGGGAAAAGGAGAGACCCAGTACTTC | CASSGPGQGKGETQYF
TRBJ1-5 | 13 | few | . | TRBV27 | TGTGCCAGCAGTTTAGTCCTGGGTCAGCCCCAGCATTTT | CASSLVLGQPQHF
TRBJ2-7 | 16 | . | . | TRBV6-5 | TGTGCCAGCAGTTCCCCCAAAGGGGGGACCCCCCACGAGCAGTACTTC | CASSSPKGGTPHEQYF
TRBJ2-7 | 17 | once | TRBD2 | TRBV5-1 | TGCGCCAGCAGCCACGGGACTAGCGGGAGGTTCTCCTACGAGCAGTACTTC | CASSHGTSGRFSYEQYF